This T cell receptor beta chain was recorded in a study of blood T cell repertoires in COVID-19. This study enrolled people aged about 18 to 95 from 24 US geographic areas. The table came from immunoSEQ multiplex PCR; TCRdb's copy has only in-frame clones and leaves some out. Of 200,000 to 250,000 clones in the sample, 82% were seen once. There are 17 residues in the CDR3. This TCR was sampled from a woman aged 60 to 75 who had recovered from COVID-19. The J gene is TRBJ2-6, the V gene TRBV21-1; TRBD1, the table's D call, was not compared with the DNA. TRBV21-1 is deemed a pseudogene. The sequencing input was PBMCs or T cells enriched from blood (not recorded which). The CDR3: CASSDRDSPSGANVLTF. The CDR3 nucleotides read TGTGCCAGCAGCGACCGGGACAGCCCCTCTGGGGCCAACGTCCTGACTTTC.